These 5 T cell receptor beta chains came from one sample sequenced in a study of blood T cells in healthy people across ages. A sample-barcoded 5' primer and a J-beta primer mix were used in a second PCR of about 7 to 12 cycles. One entry per CDR3 protein results from TCRdb running MiXCR on the 5' RACE reads. The sample has approximately 800,000 distinct CDR3 sequences; 50% to 65% are singletons. Sequencing was performed on blood. These receptors originate from a man older than 75 in good health.

The rearrangement links TRBV5-1 to TRBJ2-7, with TRBD1 identical over 8 bases. The trim removed 3 bases at V and 4 bases at J, leaving 9 bases unmatched. CDR3 length equals 15 residues. CDR1 and CDR2 (germline): SGHRS, YFSETQ. CDR3 nucleotide sequence: TGCGCCAGCAGCTCCCCCGGGACAGGAGTATACGAGCAGTACTTC. Translated: CASSSPGTGVYEQYF.

This chain connects TRBV5-1 to TRBJ1-1, with D unresolved. This CDR3 has 12 residues. V was trimmed by 4 bases and J by 3 bases, leaving 7 bases between them. Germline loops: CDR1 SGHRS, CDR2 YFSETQ. In DNA form, the CDR3 reads TGCGCCAGCAGCATACGGGACACTGAAGCTTTCTTT. It translates to CASSIRDTEAFF.

This chain links TRBV9 with TRBJ2-1; TRBD1 matches at 10 bases. Germline CDR1 SGDLS, CDR2 YYNGEE. V dropped 0 bases and J dropped 6; count of bases not matched to a gene: 9. The CDR3 sequence is 17 residues long. CDR3 sequence (DNA): TGTGCCAGCAGCGTAGTGGGTTCCGGGACAGGGGTCAATGAGCAGTTCTTC. Amino acids: CASSVVGSGTGVNEQFF.

V usage is TRBV4-2 and J usage is TRBJ1-2; D unresolved. The CDR3 covers 17 residues. Trimming shortened V by 0 bases and J by 3 bases, and 17 bases separated the two germline ends. Germline CDR1 reads LGHNA; CDR2 reads YNFKEQ. In nucleotides, the CDR3 is TGTGCCAGCAGCCAAGAGGGTGGGGAGGAATGGGACTATGGCTACACCTTC. This sequence encodes CASSQEGGEEWDYGYTF.

This clonotype has only one observation. This chain joins TRBV27 and TRBJ2-7; perhaps D is TRBD1 or TRBD2 (5 bases each). Matching the DNA end better, TRBJ2-5 makes the J call doubtful. Germline V gene data show CDR1 as MNHEY and CDR2 as SMNVEV (reference sequence). The CDR3 consists of 15 residues. This CDR3 is CASSLRGTDGETQYF. CDR3 coding DNA: TGTGCCAGCAGTTTGAGAGGGACGGACGGGGAGACCCAGTACTTC.